This TCR beta chain was identified in a study of cytomegalovirus exposure and HLA in healthy donors (dated by TCRdb to the late 2010s). Broadly, across the study: An earlier analysis of approximately 590 of the donors reported approximately 290 Gb of sequence data and roughly 110 million unique TCR beta sequences from some 180 million T cells. A separate validation cohort of over 95 different subjects was used in addition to the approximately 700-subject first cohort. The study profiled the T cell repertoires of around 700 subjects by immunosequencing and related them to cytomegalovirus serostatus. Of the 350 to 400 genotyped donors, approximately 82% fell in the genetic ancestry cluster associated with self-reported Caucasian donors. The study combined high-throughput TCR immunosequencing, statistical association of individual TCRs with disease status, and machine learning to predict cytomegalovirus infection status. HLA typing included class I and class II loci at four-digit resolution. Rather than using new phenotypic data, the later analysis identified candidate immune exposures from TCR beta sequences and from how often those sequences occurred across donors. An earlier analysis of 587 of the donors applied high-throughput TCR beta sequencing to assess whether each TCR beta V gene segment acted as functional or pseudogenic. The study aimed to test whether signatures of past pathogen exposure could be identified by cataloging public T cell receptors. Approximately 310 gigabases of sequencing data and around 85 million unique TCR sequences made up an early release that covered 500 to 650 HLA-typed donors. Genome-wide SNP genotypes for about 65% of the roughly 670 donors were used in a later genetic analysis, which treated that subset as a discovery cohort. Typing coverage varied by locus: 629-630 donors for A, B, C, DRB1 and DQB1; approximately 500 for DQA1; some 610 for DPA1; roughly 450 for DPB1. In a later analysis, previously published TCR beta repertoires from 666 donors were re-analyzed and high-resolution HLA genotyping was added so that TCR occurrence patterns could be studied. All discovery cohort repertoires had been generated using a single sequencing platform. Donor age, sex, ethnicity and CMV serostatus were collected together with the repertoire data. Among about 390 genotyped donors of the cohort, an average of roughly 240,000 unique TCR beta nucleotide sequences were sequenced per donor, roughly a sixth of them non-productive. A handful of DR-DQ haplotypes were handled as single units for association and clustering because linkage in the cohort was strong. Overall study results and their limits: For the cohort, immune exposure information was limited to CMV serostatus. In a later analysis, TCR association rates were found to vary across HLA loci, with the most associated TCRs seen for DRB1 alleles and the fewest for HLA-C alleles. A further reported finding was that TCR beta sequences accurately predicted the HLA-A and HLA-B alleles for most subjects in the first cohort. A later analysis found that HLA-associated TCR beta chains were more clonally expanded and had lower generation probabilities than equally common non-associated chains. In both the original and validation cohorts, the classifier was reported to diagnose cytomegalovirus status with high specificity and sensitivity. Strong co-occurrence of HLA alleles, especially DR and DQ, made assigning TCR associations to individual alleles difficult. The authors suggested that the approach could potentially be generalized to other disease states and immunological phenotypes. This cohort had only TCR beta chains sequenced, and the lack of alpha or paired-chain data limited which features could be detected. In a later genetic analysis, a missense DCLRE1C variant was associated with V-gene and J-gene trimming of TCR beta chains, and the association was replicated in an independent cohort. Because counts were too low, around 17 rarely observed V segments, including chromosome 9 orphons, were left out of the earlier analysis of 587 of the donors. The 87-base-pair reads could not distinguish some IMGT-functional V segments, including TRBV6-2 and TRBV6-3, so those segments were excluded. At a false discovery rate of 0.05, a later analysis linked 16,000 or so TCR beta sequences to specific HLA alleles. Correlated functional status among segregating V segments might be attributable to linkage disequilibrium, but an unknown experimental factor could not be ruled out. A later analysis found that most CMV-associated TCR beta chains appeared HLA-restricted, with HLA associations seemingly driven largely by CMV exposure. A later analysis reported that several top co-occurrence clusters appeared linked to parvovirus B19, influenza, CMV and Epstein-Barr virus. Across donors, most TCR sequences were observed very rarely, whereas some public TCRs were present in many individuals. Broadly in line with IMGT annotations, most TCR beta V segments showed up in productive rearrangements about 87% or about 30% of the time in an earlier analysis of several hundred of the donors. Compared with the approximately 720-donor mean, donors in an Asian-associated ancestry cluster had fewer N-insertions in productive TCRs, according to a later genetic analysis. A cluster of highly shared sequence variants was judged likely to represent a technical artifact of the sequencing pipeline. The study gave a list of some 150 TCR beta chains associated with cytomegalovirus. Presence/absence analyses assumed roughly uniform sequencing depth across donors, an assumption that may not hold. HLA typing was unavailable for some donors at each locus, so association tests used only the typed subset. In vitro tests confirmed that a few of the cytomegalovirus-associated TCR beta chains recognize cytomegalovirus antigens.

CDR1 KGHSY and CDR2 FQNENV are derived from the germline V gene. Measured from the cysteine to the phenylalanine, the CDR3 is 13 residues long. The read is trimmed to its CDR3 DNA, 39 bases read in frame from base 1. V loses 10 bases, J loses 6 bases, and the germline ends lie 18 bases apart. This clone was seen more than once but under ten times. This receptor's antigen is unknown. The sample holds no much larger clone one base away, and base qualities are not on file. The library was produced with the immunoSEQ multiplex PCR assay. A mixture of 60 forward primers for TCR Vbeta segments and 13 reverse primers for TCR Jbeta segments was used in the multiplex PCR. Amplification of the CDR3 region of rearranged TCR beta genes was performed with a multiplex PCR assay on genomic DNA. Amplified TCR beta libraries were sequenced as 87-base-pair reads on the Illumina HiSeq System. The study's own analysis went as follows. In a later analysis, around 80 million unique TCR beta chains were counted across the 690 or so repertoires, and approximately 11 million of these chains were shared by at least two donors. A nearest-neighbor algorithm error-corrected the raw reads and collapsed the reads into unique sequences, merging closely related sequences to remove PCR and sequencing errors. V, D and J gene segments were assigned by aligning CDR3 sequences to IMGT reference sequences. Each retained sequence needed at least a six-nucleotide match to both a V gene segment and a J gene segment. Rearrangements were classified as productive when the CDR3 lacked stop codons and remained in frame with V and J, and all other rearrangements were classified as non-productive. CDR3 was defined by IMGT convention, running from the second conserved V-encoded cysteine to the conserved J-encoded phenylalanine. The earlier analysis of 500 to 650 of the donors excluded any sequence lacking an unambiguous match to a single V gene segment. In an earlier analysis of approximately 550 of the donors, V segments were called functional above 56.7% productive rearrangements and were called segregating when the between-donor standard deviation exceeded 5%. A statistical classification framework was built for diagnosing cytomegalovirus status from the catalog of TCR beta chain sequences. V and J gene assignment, in a later analysis, came from comparing TCR nucleotide sequences with IMGT/GENE-DB human TR gene sequences. A later analysis assigned CDR3 sequences and most-parsimonious VDJ recombination scenarios with the TCRdist pipeline. In a later analysis, each TCR beta chain was defined by its CDR3 amino acid sequence together with its V-gene family, and reads lacking a unique V-gene family were excluded. In a later analysis, 450 to 600 highly shared, low-generation-probability nucleotide sequences were removed to address suspected cross-contamination and a sequencing artifact. In a later analysis, a clonal expansion index was calculated for each public chain from normalized within-repertoire ranks of inferred template counts. A later analysis computed generation probabilities with a VDJ recombination model fitted to out-of-frame rearrangements, and checked the results against IGoR. In a later analysis, TCR-TCR, TCR-HLA and TCR-CMV co-occurrence was scored with hypergeometric tests, and a repertoire-size bias correction was applied to TCR pairs. False discovery rates were estimated in a later analysis by permuting HLA or CMV assignments 20 times. In a later analysis, co-occurring TCRs were grouped with DBSCAN, and TCRdist sequence similarity was added when clustering was performed within HLA-allele-positive subsets. Repertoires with fewer than 30,000 or more than 120,000 public chains were left out of co-occurrence clustering, as were four to six repertoires with anomalous nucleotide sharing. TCRdb obtained this table from immuneACCESS and retained in-frame rearrangements with V and J assigned. These tables miss some clones; where compared with another copy, unresolved V genes account for less than half of the shortfall, and the remainder is unexplained. V, J and clone size reflect that table, while D and trimming were determined from the DNA. Within this sample are 50,000 or so clones, with more than 65% of them counted one time only. The ten largest clones add up to 30% to 35% of the sample.

The cohort consisted of 666 healthy bone marrow donors. All cohort members were sampled while nominally healthy, although unrecorded immune exposures were likely present. The donor was CMV seropositive and was included in the group of around 300 seropositive cohort members. Every donor gave a peripheral blood sample, and the peripheral blood mononuclear cells from that sample were used for TCR beta sequencing. Genomic DNA extraction from the blood cell samples was performed with the Qiagen DNeasy Blood Extraction Kit. This TCR was sampled from a man aged 35-49 years in good health and CMV-seropositive. Sample: PBMCs. Here the chain combines TRBV16 and TRBJ1-2, and perhaps TRBD1 as D gene, on 6 matching bases. DNA sequence: TGTGCCACCAACCCAGACAGGAAGAATGGCTACACCTTC. The translation is CATNPDRKNGYTF.